A selection of T cell receptor beta chains follows, all from one sample in a study of T cells in Graves' hyperthyroidism and ophthalmopathy. One entry per CDR3 protein results from TCRdb running MiXCR on the multiplex PCR reads. The data hold 560,000 or so distinct CDR3 sequences, with 15% to 20% observed a single time. The specimen sequenced was blood. The receptors derive from a man in his forties or fifties with Graves' ophthalmopathy. Both conserved end residues are trimmed from each CDR3.

TRBJ2-1 | TRBV11-2 | ASGYPPTGTSGSLNEQF
TRBJ2-3 | TRBV6-7 | ASSYRPSSGQLVDTQY
TRBJ2-3 | TRBV30 | AWSRTSGMVDTQY
TRBJ1-5 | TRBV13 | ASSAFGGGPQH
TRBJ1-2 | TRBV5-1 | ASSLQPGQGYGYT
TRBJ1-2 | TRBV9 | ASSVDPFIYGYT
TRBJ2-2 | TRBV6-1 | ASIRDPGSGELF
TRBJ1-2 | TRBV12-3/TRBV12-4 | ASSSQGARGYT
TRBJ2-1 | TRBV6-1 | ASSTTSGRANEQF
TRBJ2-1 | TRBV20-1 | SAHSTPTSGRPSSYNEQF
TRBJ1-5 | TRBV24-1 | ATSGTGVQPQH
TRBJ1-1 | TRBV12-3/TRBV12-4 | ASSTGLENTEAF
TRBJ1-1 | TRBV6-2/TRBV6-3 | ASTTHGTEAF
TRBJ2-3 | TRBV5-1 | ASSIQGARTDTQY
TRBJ2-7 | TRBV30 | ASWAGAEQY
TRBJ1-4 | TRBV9 | ASSVVPGDEKLF
TRBJ2-5 | TRBV7-2 | ASGYKETQY
TRBJ1-1 | TRBV19 | ASSMGTGNTEAF
TRBJ2-1 | TRBV24-1 | ATSDRGTEQF
TRBJ1-5 | TRBV7-3 | ASSLNSGGHYHFQPQH
TRBJ2-1 | TRBV5-1 | ASSVNRDIYNEQF
TRBJ1-3 | TRBV7-8 | ASSFTSGTGATSSGNTIY
TRBJ2-1 | TRBV12-3/TRBV12-4 | ASSSKWDEQF
TRBJ2-1 | TRBV19 | ASSINVRGGPGREQF
TRBJ2-2 | TRBV2 | ASSSGHFGELF
TRBJ1-4 | TRBV7-8 | ASSLPTGGGEKLF
TRBJ2-3 | TRBV7-2 | ASSFLSTTDTQY
TRBJ1-5 | TRBV15 | ATSRDRLREGQPQH
TRBJ2-7 | TRBV2 | ASRLQASSTYEQY
TRBJ1-5 | TRBV28 | ASSIQGAGSQPQH
TRBJ2-2 | TRBV20-1 | SADSGGAQNTGELF
TRBJ2-6 | TRBV20-1 | SARNMRSSGANVLT
TRBJ1-5 | TRBV3-1 | ASSHGQGAGGNQPQH